The 5 T cell receptor beta chains reported below all come from one sample, sequenced in a study of T cells after posttransplantation cyclophosphamide. The assay was immunoSEQ multiplex PCR, and TCRdb's table has in-frame clones only and misses some. Altogether about 32,000 clones are present, roughly 90% being singletons, with the ten largest covering around 14%. The sample was PBMCs. The receptors were gathered from a woman in her 40s with a blood cancer, CMV-positive, and with a related stem cell donor.

V gene TRBV27 combines with J gene TRBJ1-1, with unresolved D. Trimming removed 3 bases at V and 9 bases at J, with 8 bases between. This CDR3 contains 11 residues. The germline gives CDR1 MNHEY, CDR2 SMNVEV (reference sequence). The CDR3 region is CASSFVGQAFF. In DNA form, the CDR3 reads TGTGCCAGCAGTTTCGTCGGTCAAGCTTTCTTT.

The chain joins TRBV18 to TRBJ2-7; 11 bases are a match to TRBD1. The germline V gene encodes CDR1 KGHSH and CDR2 LQKENI. Unmatched junction bases numbered 9, after V lost 4 bases and J lost 4 bases. This CDR3 contains 16 residues. Here the CDR3 reads CASSQTGTGGAYEQYF. The CDR3 DNA reads as TGTGCCAGCTCACAAACCGGGACAGGGGGTGCGTACGAGCAGTACTTC.

The chain carries TRBV28 and TRBJ1-1; a possible D gene is TRBD1 (6 bases). CDR3 length equals 16 residues. Germline V gene data show CDR1 as MDHEN and CDR2 as SYDVKM. Between the trimmed V and J ends, which lost 4 bases and 4 bases, there was a span of 19 bases. The CDR3 sequence: CASSSPFRGGGTEAFF. The DNA of the CDR3 is TGTGCCAGCAGTTCCCCCTTCAGGGGCGGGGGCACTGAAGCTTTCTTT.

In this sample, this clone is medium-sized. The rearrangement joins TRBV5-4 to TRBJ1-2; 7 bases agree with TRBD1. The germline V gene has CDR1 SGHNT and CDR2 YYREEE (reference sequence). The V gene end was trimmed by 4 bases and the J gene end by 0 bases; junction bases not matched to a gene: 12. The CDR3 is made up of 17 amino acids. The CDR3 is CASSEGTVASANYGYTF. CDR3 nucleotides: TGTGCCAGCAGCGAAGGGACAGTGGCCTCCGCTAACTATGGCTACACCTTC. The entire variable domain, with the rest obtained from reference TRBV5-4 and TRBJ1-2, is as follows: ETGVTQSPTHLIKTRGQQVTLRCSSQSGHNTVSWYQQALGQGPQFIFQYYREEENGRGNFPPRFSGLQFPNYSSELNVNALELDDSALYLCASSEGTVASANYGYTFGSGTRLTVV.

The chain joins TRBV2 to TRBJ1-3; TRBD1 matches at 9 bases. The CDR3 loop spans 15 amino acids. Germline CDR1 and CDR2: SNHLY and FYNNEI. Germline trimming cut 6 bases from V and 0 bases from J; bases unmatched to any gene: 3. The CDR3 DNA sequence: TGTGCCAGCAGAGCGGACAGGGGCTCTGGAAACACCATATATTTT. Translating it yields CASRADRGSGNTIYF.